This paragraph covers one T cell receptor (beta chain) sequence. Its antigen is as yet unknown. These data originate in a study of cytomegalovirus exposure and HLA in healthy donors. The CDR3 runs 14 residues. V shed 3 bases, J shed 5 bases, and the junction held 7 bases outside the gene matches. CDR1 and CDR2 (germline): SGDLS, YYNGEE. Overall study results and limits: Productive rates of about 90% or about 30% were seen for most TCR beta V segments in an earlier analysis. Fewer N-insertions (relative to the 666-donor mean) were reportedly seen in an Asian-associated ancestry cluster in a later analysis.

PCR primers comprised 60 Vbeta and 13 Jbeta primers. Profiling relied on immunoSEQ multiplex PCR, and the TCRdb table lists in-frame clones only, not all of them. The sample lists around 180,000 clones, 84% occurring once. What was sequenced was PBMCs. This clonotype was sampled from a girl aged 2 to 10 in good health and CMV-seropositive. The V call is TRBV9, the J call TRBJ2-5, with TRBD2 matching over 7 bases. In nucleotides, the CDR3 is TGTGCCAGCAGCGCCTATGGGGAGGGGGAGACCCAGTACTTC. Translating gives CASSAYGEGETQYF.